This T cell receptor (beta chain) came from a study of T cells in Graves' hyperthyroidism and ophthalmopathy. Study-wide background: The authors collected peripheral blood at initial diagnosis, before any treatment.

Reasons for excluding patients were uncontrolled infection, other autoimmune disease, pregnancy or lactation. The diagnoses drew upon clinical symptoms, serum thyroxine and TRAb, thyroid ultrasound and orbital computed tomography. TCR beta CDR3 regions were amplified from RNA. Carried out on the TCR CDR3, a first-round RT-PCR used the HTBI primer set. TCRdb re-analysed the multiplex PCR reads in MiXCR, keeping a single row per CDR3 protein. The data show some 770,000 distinct CDR3 sequences, less than 20% seen once. Per germline, CDR1 SGDLS and CDR2 YYNGEE. The length of the CDR3 is 15 residues. V lost 1 base to trimming and J lost 8 bases; unmatched junction nucleotides: 8.

Specimen: blood. The chain has TRBV9 and TRBJ2-1; 8 bases agree with TRBD2. The receptor was isolated from a man younger than 30 with Graves' hyperthyroidism. The chain's CDR3 is CASSVSPAGDDEQFF. In nucleotides, the CDR3 is TGTGCCAGCAGCGTAAGCCCAGCGGGAGACGATGAGCAGTTCTTC.